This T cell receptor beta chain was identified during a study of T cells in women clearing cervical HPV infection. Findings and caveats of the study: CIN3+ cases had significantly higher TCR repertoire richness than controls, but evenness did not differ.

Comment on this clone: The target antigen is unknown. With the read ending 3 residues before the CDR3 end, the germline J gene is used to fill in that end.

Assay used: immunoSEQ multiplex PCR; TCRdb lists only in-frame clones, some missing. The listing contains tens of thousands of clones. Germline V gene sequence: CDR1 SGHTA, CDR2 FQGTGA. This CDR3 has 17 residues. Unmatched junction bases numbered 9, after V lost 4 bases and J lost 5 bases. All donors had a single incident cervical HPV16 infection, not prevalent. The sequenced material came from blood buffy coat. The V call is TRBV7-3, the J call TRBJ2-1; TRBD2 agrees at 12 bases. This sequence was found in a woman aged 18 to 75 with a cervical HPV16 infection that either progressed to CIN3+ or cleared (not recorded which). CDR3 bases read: TGTGCCAGCAGCTCTCTCGGACTAGCGGGACCCGACAATGAG. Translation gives CASSSLGLAGPDNE. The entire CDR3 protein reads CASSSLGLAGPDNEQFF.